A single sample is the source of the 22 T cell receptor beta chains below, sequenced in a study of blood T cell repertoires in COVID-19. Clones were read by immunoSEQ multiplex PCR, and TCRdb kept only the in-frame ones, dropping some. The sample has 110,000 or so clones; approximately 85% are singletons. Sequencing input: peripheral blood. The receptors were sampled from a woman in her fifties or sixties with COVID-19, enrolled during active disease.

Written as DNA, the CDR3 is TGCGCCAGCAGCTTGGACCCGGGACAGGGAAACACCATATATTTT. As protein: CASSLDPGQGNTIYF. The J gene is TRBJ1-3, the V gene TRBV5-1; TRBD1 aligns across 7 bases. This CDR3 spans 15 amino acids. Per germline, CDR1 SGHRS and CDR2 YFSETQ. With V trimmed by 0 bases and J by 4 bases, 4 bases remained unmatched.

This clone appeared a single time. The V call is TRBV5-4, the J call TRBJ2-5, with 9 bases fitting TRBD1. With V trimmed by 4 bases and J by 3 bases, 7 bases remained unmatched. This CDR3 comprises 15 residues. Germline V gives CDR1 SGHNT, CDR2 YYREEE (reference sequence). Here the CDR3 DNA reads TGTGCCAGCAGCGCCCGGACAGGGGACAAAGAGACCCAGTACTTC. It codes for CASSARTGDKETQYF.

This chain links TRBV29-1 with TRBJ1-2, with D possibly being TRBD1 (6 bases). V lost 6 bases, J lost 8 bases, and 16 bases lay in between. CDR1 SQVTM and CDR2 ANQGSEA come from the germline V gene. CDR3 length: 12 amino acids. The CDR3 DNA sequence: TGCAGCGTCGCCGGGGGGGCGGAAGGCTACACCTTC. This gives the protein CSVAGGAEGYTF.

The chain joins TRBV2 to TRBJ1-5; a weak D match, TRBD1 (5 bases). Germline CDR1 is SNHLY and CDR2 is FYNNEI. The CDR3 extends over 12 amino acids. The V end was cut by 7 bases, the J end by 6 bases, with 10 bases between. The DNA of the CDR3 is TGTGCCAGCACCAGGGAGGGTCAGCCCCAGCATTTT. This sequence encodes CASTREGQPQHF. Supplemented by reference TRBV2 and TRBJ1-5, the full variable domain reads EPEVTQTPSHQVTQMGQEVILRCVPISNHLYFYWYRQILGQKVEFLVSFYNNEISEKSEIFDDQFSVERPDGSNFTLKIRSTKLEDSAMYFCASTREGQPQHFGDGTRLSIL.

The chain couples TRBV3-1 (or the pseudogene TRBV3-2) to TRBJ1-2; TRBD1 matches at 10 bases. This CDR3 has 18 residues. V gave up 4 bases and J gave up 2 bases; unmatched junction bases: 13. The germline gives CDR1 LGHDT, CDR2 YNNKEL (reference sequence). CDR3 in DNA: TGTGCCAGCAGCCCGTTCCGGGACAGGGGAGGGTGGAACTATGGCTACACCTTC. Translation gives CASSPFRDRGGWNYGYTF.

The rearrangement uses TRBV2 and TRBJ1-1, with TRBD1 matching over 10 bases. The CDR3 covers 16 residues. Germline trimming cut 8 bases from V and 4 bases from J; bases unmatched to any gene: 13. Germline CDR1 reads SNHLY; CDR2 reads FYNNEI. DNA of the CDR3: TGTGCCAGCGGACCCTTCAGACAGGGGGCGGGCACTGAAGCTTTCTTT. Encoded protein: CASGPFRQGAGTEAFF.

In its sample, this clone was seen once. The chain has TRBV7-2 and TRBJ1-5; D call uncertain. The CDR3 covers 16 residues. V was pared by 3 bases and J by 6 bases, with 18 bases between. Germline assignment: CDR1 SGHTA and CDR2 FQGNSA. The chain's CDR3 is CASSLAGRGRGQPQHF. The CDR3 nucleotides are TGTGCCAGCAGCTTGGCGGGTAGAGGGCGCGGTCAGCCCCAGCATTTT.

The chain recombines TRBV7-2 with TRBJ1-4; maybe TRBD1 (5 bases). V shed 4 bases and J shed 3 bases, with 15 bases lying between them. The CDR3 is 16 amino acids. CDR1 SGHTA and CDR2 FQGNSA come from the germline V gene. CDR3 sequence reads: CASSSTPGGANEKLFF. DNA of the CDR3: TGTGCCAGCAGCTCAACCCCCGGGGGGGCTAATGAAAAACTGTTTTTT.

The sample holds many counts of this clone. CDR3 loop: CASSLAGNTEAFF. For the CDR3, the DNA is TGTGCCAGCAGCTTAGCCGGGAACACTGAAGCTTTCTTT. The chain recombines TRBV7-9 with TRBJ1-1, with unresolved D. Trimming took off 0 bases at V and 1 base at J, with 3 bases between the two ends. The germline gives CDR1 SEHNR, CDR2 FQNEAQ (reference sequence). The CDR3 consists of 13 residues.

The chain is built from TRBV27 and TRBJ2-3, with 10 bases fitting TRBD1. The germline V gene encodes CDR1 MNHEY and CDR2 SMNVEV (reference sequence). CDR3 size: 17 residues. V dropped 2 bases and J dropped 4; count of bases not matched to a gene: 9. The DNA for the CDR3 is TGTGCCAGCAGTTTACTCATCGGGACAGGGGACGCAGATACGCAGTATTTT. It yields the protein CASSLLIGTGDADTQYF.

The chain links TRBV3-1 (or the pseudogene TRBV3-2) to TRBJ1-1; weak D call: TRBD1 (6 bases). V was clipped by 4 bases and J by 1 base, with 10 bases between them. CDR1 is LGHDT, CDR2 YNNKEL, per germline (reference sequence). The CDR3 is 14 amino acids. In DNA form, the CDR3 reads TGTGCCAGCAGCCGGCGGGGGGCGAACACTGAAGCTTTCTTT. It yields the protein CASSRRGANTEAFF.

This rearrangement joins TRBV7-9 to TRBJ1-2; TRBD1 might be the D (6 bases). Germline-derived CDR1 and CDR2 are SEHNR and FQNEAQ (reference sequence). This CDR3 has 14 residues. V was trimmed by 5 bases and J by 1 base, leaving 11 bases between them. CDR3 sequence: CASSVTGFNYGYTF. CDR3 coding DNA: TGTGCCAGCAGCGTAACAGGGTTTAACTATGGCTACACCTTC.

The gene calls are TRBV10-1 and TRBJ1-5; the D is unclear. Trimming pared 4 bases from V and 7 bases from J, leaving 11 bases between. In germline, CDR1 is WNHNN, CDR2 SYGVQD (reference sequence). The CDR3 spans 13 residues. This CDR3 is CASSGQAGQPQHF. The CDR3 region has the DNA TGCGCCAGCAGTGGGCAAGCCGGGCAGCCCCAGCATTTT.

This chain uses TRBV30 with TRBJ1-5; D gene ambiguous. V lost 0 bases, J lost 5 bases, and 8 bases lay in between. CDR1 and CDR2 (germline): GTSNPN, SVGIG (reference sequence). The CDR3 runs to 13 residues. For the CDR3, the DNA is TGTGCCTGGAGTGTACGGGATCATCAGCCCCAGCATTTT. Amino acid sequence: CAWSVRDHQPQHF.

The V call is TRBV15, the J call TRBJ2-5; D gene ambiguous. The CDR3 runs 15 residues. Trimming cost V 7 bases and J 5 bases, with 20 bases left between them. CDR1 LNHNV and CDR2 YYDKDF come from the germline V gene (reference sequence). The CDR3 sequence: CATTERGRSRETQYF. In DNA, the CDR3 is TGTGCCACCACCGAGAGAGGCAGATCTCGCGAGACCCAGTACTTC.

CDR3 bases: TGTGCCAGCAGCTTAGGGTATGGAGCTGGAAACACCATATATTTT. Protein: CASSLGYGAGNTIYF. The chain has TRBV7-8 and TRBJ1-3; D is unclear. The CDR3 is 15 residues long. In germline, CDR1 is SGHVS, CDR2 FQNEAQ. Trimming shortened V by 1 base and J by 2 bases, and 9 bases separated the two germline ends.

CDR3 amino acids: CAWSVGRYSGTAYGYTF. The CDR3 DNA is TGTGCCTGGAGTGTAGGACGTTACTCCGGGACAGCATATGGCTACACCTTC. The chain employs TRBV30 and TRBJ1-2, with 7 nucleotides matching TRBD1. This CDR3 comprises 17 residues. Germline-derived CDR1 and CDR2 are GTSNPN and SVGIG (reference sequence). After removal of 0 bases from V and 5 bases from J, the junction contained 15 bases not matched to a gene.

V is TRBV18 and J is TRBJ2-1; 16 positions match TRBD2. Germline CDR1 and CDR2: KGHSH and LQKENI. After removal of 2 bases from V and 2 bases from J, the junction contained 6 bases not matched to a gene. The CDR3 consists of 19 residues. The CDR3 reads CASSPTGLAGGLPYNEQFF. The CDR3 DNA reads as TGTGCCAGCTCACCAACGGGACTAGCGGGGGGGCTTCCCTACAATGAGCAGTTCTTC.

The V gene is TRBV24-1, the J gene TRBJ1-5; TRBD1 matches 7 bases. The germline V gene has CDR1 KGHDR and CDR2 SFDVKD. The trim removed 6 bases at V and 7 bases at J, leaving 5 bases unmatched. The CDR3 has 13 amino acids. The CDR3 nucleotides are TGTGCCACCAGTCCAGGGGGAGGACAGCCCCAGCATTTT. It specifies CATSPGGGQPQHF.

This chain links TRBV7-3 with TRBJ1-2; 9 bases match TRBD1. The germline gives CDR1 SGHTA, CDR2 FQGTGA. This CDR3 has 15 residues. Trimming took 6 bases from V and 8 from J; bases not matched to a gene: 13. The CDR3 DNA follows: TGTGCCAGCAGGACCTGGGTACAGGGGGCCGTAGGCTACACCTTC. It translates to CASRTWVQGAVGYTF. The whole variable domain, filled in from reference TRBV7-3 and TRBJ1-2, reads GAGVSQTPSNKVTEKGKYVELRCDPISGHTALYWYRQSLGQGPEFLIYFQGTGAADDSGLPNDRFFAVRPEGSVSTLKIQRTERGDSAVYLCASRTWVQGAVGYTFGSGTRLTVV.

This chain joins TRBV10-3 and TRBJ1-1; tentatively, D is TRBD1 (5 bases). This CDR3 comprises 15 residues. Per germline, CDR1 ENHRY and CDR2 SYGVKD. Deletions cut 6 bases from V and 1 base from J, with 15 bases between. Here the CDR3 DNA reads TGTGCCATCAGGCTTTCTGCGGGGCCGAACACTGAAGCTTTCTTT. It specifies CAIRLSAGPNTEAFF.

The chain links TRBV5-4 to TRBJ1-3; TRBD1 aligns across 8 bases. With 4 bases clipped from V and 0 bases from J, the junction kept 9 bases outside the gene matches. CDR1 is SGHNT, CDR2 YYREEE, per germline (reference sequence). CDR3 length equals 17 residues. The CDR3 DNA reads TGTGCCAGCAGCCGGACAGGGAGAGGAGCCTCTGGAAACACCATATATTTT. It encodes CASSRTGRGASGNTIYF.